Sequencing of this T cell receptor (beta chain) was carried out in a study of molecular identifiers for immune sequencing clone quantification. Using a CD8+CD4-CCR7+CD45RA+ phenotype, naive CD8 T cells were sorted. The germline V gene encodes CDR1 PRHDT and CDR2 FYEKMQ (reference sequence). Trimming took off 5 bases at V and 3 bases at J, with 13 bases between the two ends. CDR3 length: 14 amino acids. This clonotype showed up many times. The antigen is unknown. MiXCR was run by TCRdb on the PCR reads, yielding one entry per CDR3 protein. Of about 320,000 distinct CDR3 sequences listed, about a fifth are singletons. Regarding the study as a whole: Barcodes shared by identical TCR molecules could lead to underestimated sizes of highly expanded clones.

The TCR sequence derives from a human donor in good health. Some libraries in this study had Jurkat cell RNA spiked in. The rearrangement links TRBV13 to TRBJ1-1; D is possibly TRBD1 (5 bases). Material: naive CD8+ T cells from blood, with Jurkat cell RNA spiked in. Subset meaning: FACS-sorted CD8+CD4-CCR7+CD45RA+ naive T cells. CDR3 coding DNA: TGTGCCAGCAGCCCTGTCCGGGGACACACTGAAGCTTTCTTT. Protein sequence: CASSPVRGHTEAFF.